The 3 T cell receptor beta chains listed next were all sequenced from one sample in a study of blood T cells in healthy people across ages. With a J-beta primer mix and a sample-barcoded 5' primer, a second PCR ran about 7 to 12 cycles. TCRdb re-analysed the 5' RACE reads in MiXCR, keeping a single row per CDR3 protein. The table includes about 780,000 distinct CDR3 sequences, approximately 67% detected once. Sequencing was performed on blood. Every receptor here comes from a man aged 25 to 40 in good health.

The chain links TRBV14 to TRBJ2-1; TRBD1 is a possible D gene (5 bases). Germline values: CDR1 SGHDN, CDR2 FVKESK. This CDR3 is 18 amino acids long. The V end lost 3 bases, the J end lost 4 bases, and 22 bases lay between the germline ends. The CDR3 loop is CASSHGLGKGRGYNEQFF. In DNA form, the CDR3 reads TGTGCCAGCAGCCACGGCTTGGGAAAGGGGCGCGGTTACAATGAGCAGTTCTTC.

The chain recombines TRBV6-1 with TRBJ2-4; 9 positions match TRBD2. The J call may be faulty, since TRBJ2-7 better matches the DNA end. Germline-derived CDR1 and CDR2 are MNHNS and SASEGT. The CDR3 is 17 residues long. The CDR3 loop reads CASSPLNVRGGPYEQYF. CDR3 nucleotide sequence: TGTGCCAGCAGCCCCTTAAACGTGCGGGGGGGACCCTACGAGCAGTACTTC.

The chain uses TRBV4-3 and TRBJ2-1; D is ambiguous. Germline-derived CDR1 and CDR2 are LGHNA and YSLEER. With 4 bases removed from V and 6 bases from J, the gap between germline ends came to 10 bases. CDR3 size: 13 residues. The CDR3 loop is CASSPRLGNEQFF. CDR3 in DNA: TGCGCCAGCAGCCCCCGGTTGGGCAATGAGCAGTTCTTC.